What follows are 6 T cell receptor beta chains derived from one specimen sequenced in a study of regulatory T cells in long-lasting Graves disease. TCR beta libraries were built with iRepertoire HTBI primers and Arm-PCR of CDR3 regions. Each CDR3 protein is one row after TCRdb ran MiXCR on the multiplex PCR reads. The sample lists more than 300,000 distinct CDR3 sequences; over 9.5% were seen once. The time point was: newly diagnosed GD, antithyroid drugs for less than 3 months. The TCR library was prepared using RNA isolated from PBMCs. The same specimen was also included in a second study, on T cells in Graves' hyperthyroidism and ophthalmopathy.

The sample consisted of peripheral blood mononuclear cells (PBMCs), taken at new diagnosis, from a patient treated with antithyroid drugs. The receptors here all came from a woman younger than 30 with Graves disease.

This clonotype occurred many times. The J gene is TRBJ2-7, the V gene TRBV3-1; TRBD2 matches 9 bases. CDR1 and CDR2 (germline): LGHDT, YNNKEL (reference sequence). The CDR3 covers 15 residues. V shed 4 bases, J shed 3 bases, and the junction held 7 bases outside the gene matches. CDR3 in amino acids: CASSPGTSIIYEQYF. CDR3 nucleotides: TGTGCCAGCAGCCCAGGGACTAGCATAATCTACGAGCAGTACTTC.

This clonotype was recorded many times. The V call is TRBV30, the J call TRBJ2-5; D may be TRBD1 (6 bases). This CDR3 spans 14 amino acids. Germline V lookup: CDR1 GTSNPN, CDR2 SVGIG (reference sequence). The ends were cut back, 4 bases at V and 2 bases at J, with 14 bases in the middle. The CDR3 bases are TGTGCCTGGACAACCAGGGGAAGGCAAGAGACCCAGTACTTC. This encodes CAWTTRGRQETQYF.

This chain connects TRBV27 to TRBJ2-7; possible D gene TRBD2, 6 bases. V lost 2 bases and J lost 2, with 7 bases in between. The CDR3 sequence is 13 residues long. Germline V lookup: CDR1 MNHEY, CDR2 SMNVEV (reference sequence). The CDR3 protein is CASSLRLAYEQYF. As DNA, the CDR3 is TGTGCCAGCAGTTTAAGACTAGCCTACGAGCAGTACTTC.

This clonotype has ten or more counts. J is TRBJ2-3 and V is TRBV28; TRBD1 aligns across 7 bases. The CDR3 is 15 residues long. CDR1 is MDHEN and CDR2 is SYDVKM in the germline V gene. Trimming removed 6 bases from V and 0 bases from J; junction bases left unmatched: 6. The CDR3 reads CASSSRDSSTDTQYF. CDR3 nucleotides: TGTGCCAGCAGCTCCCGGGACAGTAGCACAGATACGCAGTATTTT. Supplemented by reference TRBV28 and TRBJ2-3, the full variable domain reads DVKVTQSSRYLVKRTGEKVFLECVQDMDHENMFWYRQDPGLGLRLIYFSYDVKMKEKGDIPEGYSVSREKKERFSLILESASTNQTSMYLCASSSRDSSTDTQYFGPGTRLTVL.

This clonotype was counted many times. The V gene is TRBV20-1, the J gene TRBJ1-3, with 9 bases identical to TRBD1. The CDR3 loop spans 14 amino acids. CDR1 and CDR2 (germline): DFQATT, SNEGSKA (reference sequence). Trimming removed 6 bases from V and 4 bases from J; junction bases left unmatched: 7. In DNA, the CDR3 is TGCAGTGCACCTGGACAGGGGACAGGAAACACCATATATTTT. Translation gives CSAPGQGTGNTIYF.

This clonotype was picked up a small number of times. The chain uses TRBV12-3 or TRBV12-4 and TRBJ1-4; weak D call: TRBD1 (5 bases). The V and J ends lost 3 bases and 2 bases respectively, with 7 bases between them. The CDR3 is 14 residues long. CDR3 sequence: CASSFEGTNEKLFF. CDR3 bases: TGTGCCAGCAGTTTTGAGGGGACTAATGAAAAACTGTTTTTT.